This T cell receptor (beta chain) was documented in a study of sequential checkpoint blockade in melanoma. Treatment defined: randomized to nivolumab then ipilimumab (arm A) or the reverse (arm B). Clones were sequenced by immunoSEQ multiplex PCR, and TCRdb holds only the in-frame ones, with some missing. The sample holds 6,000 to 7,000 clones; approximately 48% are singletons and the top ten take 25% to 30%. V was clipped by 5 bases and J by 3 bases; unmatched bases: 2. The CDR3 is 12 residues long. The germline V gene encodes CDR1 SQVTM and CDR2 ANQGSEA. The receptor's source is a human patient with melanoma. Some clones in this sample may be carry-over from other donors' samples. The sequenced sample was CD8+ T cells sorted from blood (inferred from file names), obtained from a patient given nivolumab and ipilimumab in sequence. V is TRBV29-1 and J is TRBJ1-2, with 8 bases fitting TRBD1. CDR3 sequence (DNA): TGCAGCGTTCAGGACAGGGACTATGGCTACACCTTC. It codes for CSVQDRDYGYTF.